These 6 T cell receptor beta chains came from one sample sequenced in a study of identifying expanded T cells in peripheral blood. Sequencing used immunoSEQ multiplex PCR; TCRdb keeps in-frame clones, though not all of them. This repertoire shows roughly 82,000 clones, around four fifths found once; its top ten account for approximately 20%. What was sequenced was blood. Receptors were obtained from a person aged 18-70 years in good health.

The chain recombines TRBV7-9 with TRBJ1-2; a possible D gene is TRBD1 (5 bases). V was pared by 2 bases and J by 7 bases, with 11 bases between. This CDR3 has 13 amino acids. Per the germline V gene, CDR1 is SEHNR and CDR2 is FQNEAQ (reference sequence). The CDR3 region is CASSLSPGTGYTF. In DNA form, the CDR3 reads TGTGCCAGCAGCTTAAGTCCAGGGACTGGCTACACCTTC.

The chain links TRBV10-3 to TRBJ2-2, with D maybe TRBD2 (6 bases). This CDR3 is built from 11 residues. V lost 8 bases to trimming and J lost 7 bases, with 8 bases between them. CDR1 and CDR2 (germline): ENHRY, SYGVKD. CDR3 DNA sequence: TGTGCCATCGAGACTAGCGGGGAGCTGTTTTTT. Protein: CAIETSGELFF.

V and J are TRBV7-2 and TRBJ1-5; D is unclear. Germline assignment: CDR1 SGHTA and CDR2 FQGNSA. This CDR3 spans 15 amino acids. Between the trimmed V and J ends, which lost 1 base and 3 bases, there was a span of 10 bases. The CDR3 DNA is TGTGCCAGCAGCTTAGTATCCGGGAACAATCAGCCCCAGCATTTT. This sequence encodes CASSLVSGNNQPQHF. The full variable domain, rest sourced from reference TRBV7-2 and TRBJ1-5, is GAGVSQSPSNKVTEKGKDVELRCDPISGHTALYWYRQSLGQGLEFLIYFQGNSAPDKSGLPSDRFSAERTGGSVSTLTIQRTQQEDSAVYLCASSLVSGNNQPQHFGDGTRLSIL.

The rearrangement links TRBV5-1 to TRBJ2-7, with TRBD1 as a possible D gene (6 bases). The V end lost 0 bases, the J end lost 12 bases, and 16 bases lay between the germline ends. CDR3 length: 13 amino acids. CDR1 is SGHRS and CDR2 is YFSETQ in the germline V gene. The CDR3 nucleotides are TGCGCCAGCAGCTTGGCCCTACAGGGCCTAGCGTACTTC. Translated, it gives CASSLALQGLAYF.

The sample holds one count of this clone. The gene calls are TRBV30 and TRBJ2-4, with D perhaps being TRBD1 or TRBD2 (5 bases each). Trimming left V 5 bases short and J 5 bases short, with 10 bases between. The CDR3 consists of 12 residues. Per the germline V gene, CDR1 is GTSNPN and CDR2 is SVGIG (reference sequence). CDR3: CAWGDRENIQYF. CDR3 in DNA: TGTGCCTGGGGGGACCGGGAAAACATTCAGTACTTC.

The J gene is TRBJ2-2, the V gene TRBV5-6; unclear D gene. The CDR3 extends over 16 amino acids. V was shortened by 4 bases and J by 0 bases, with 13 bases between the two germline ends. Germline V CDR1 and CDR2: SGHDT, YYEEEE. CDR3 nucleotides: TGTGCCAGCAGCATGCCGACTGGCGCGAACACCGGGGAGCTGTTTTTT. Translating it yields CASSMPTGANTGELFF.